The clone carrying this T cell receptor (beta chain) was seen repeatedly, ten times or more. The antigen remains unidentified. The data are from a study of CD8 T cells in ankylosing spondylitis. With molecular barcodes, quantitative 5'-RACE was used to make the TCR beta libraries. TCRdb re-called the 5' RACE reads through MiXCR, storing one row per CDR3 protein. The data hold about 800,000 distinct CDR3 sequences, with 12% observed a single time. The CDR3 loop spans 14 amino acids. Unmatched junction bases numbered 9, after V lost 7 bases and J lost 3 bases. The germline CDR1 and CDR2 sequences are SQVTM and ANQGSEA. Study-level points and caveats: There were earlier reports of some motif variants in reactive arthritis synovial fluid and blood. A CD8+ phenotype characterized the disease-linked clones, which were relatively rare in peripheral blood. It appeared that ankylosing spondylitis blood was characterized by a TCR beta motif of about 8 highly homologous variants.

The TCR was taken from a male donor with ankylosing spondylitis. The material sequenced was blood, either unsorted or a sorted T cell fraction (not recorded which). The chain links TRBV29-1 to TRBJ2-5; 9 nucleotides align to TRBD1. The CDR3 DNA reads as TGCAGCGCGGACCGGGACAGGGACGAAGAGACCCAGTACTTC. It yields the protein CSADRDRDEETQYF.